Presented here are 14 T cell receptor beta chains from one specimen sequenced in a study of cytotoxic CD8 clonotypes in ibrutinib-treated CLL. Measured with immunoSEQ multiplex PCR; TCRdb has only the in-frame clones, and not every one. The table has 150,000 or so clones, approximately 75% seen once. Sequencing used PBMCs, obtained after 12 months of ibrutinib treatment. Receptor source: a human donor with chronic lymphocytic leukemia.

This clone showed up just a few times. This chain uses TRBV5-5 with TRBJ1-2, with 10 bases aligning to TRBD1. Germline CDR1 is SGHKS and CDR2 is YYEKEE (reference sequence). CDR3 length equals 14 residues. J was trimmed by 2 bases and V by 3 bases; bases with no gene match: 1. The CDR3 protein is CASSWGQGNYGYTF. CDR3 coding DNA: TGTGCCAGCAGCTGGGGACAGGGGAACTATGGCTACACCTTC.

In this sample, this clone turned up once. The gene calls are TRBV27 and TRBJ1-6; no reliable D call. The germline V gene has CDR1 MNHEY and CDR2 SMNVEV (reference sequence). With 5 bases removed from V and 7 bases from J, the gap between germline ends came to 9 bases. CDR3 length equals 13 residues. The CDR3 DNA is TGTGCCAGCAGTAGGGTAGGCAATTCACCCCTCCACTTT. It encodes CASSRVGNSPLHF.

The chain uses TRBV2 and TRBJ1-3; no clear D. This CDR3 contains 14 residues. Looked up from germline, CDR1 is SNHLY and CDR2 is FYNNEI. Trimming removed 2 bases at V and 4 bases at J, with 9 bases between. CDR3 amino acids: CASSEFQVGNTIYF. The CDR3 DNA follows: TGTGCCAGCAGTGAATTTCAGGTGGGAAACACCATATATTTT.

V is TRBV5-1 and J is TRBJ2-7, with 14 bases matching TRBD2. The V and J ends lost 5 bases and 8 bases, in that order; junction bases with no gene match: 6. The CDR3 loop spans 14 amino acids. Looked up from germline, CDR1 is SGHRS and CDR2 is YFSETQ. CDR3 protein: CASRTGTSGGKQYF. In DNA, the CDR3 is TGCGCCAGCAGAACCGGGACTAGCGGGGGTAAGCAGTACTTC. The full variable domain, completed using reference TRBV5-1 and TRBJ2-7, is KAGVTQTPRYLIKTRGQQVTLSCSPISGHRSVSWYQQTPGQGLQFLFEYFSETQRNKGNFPGRFSGRQFSNSRSEMNVSTLELGDSALYLCASRTGTSGGKQYFGPGTRLTVT.

The chain uses TRBV5-1 and TRBJ2-7; 10 positions agree with TRBD1. The CDR3 is made up of 16 amino acids. The V and J ends lost 4 bases and 1 base, in that order; junction bases with no gene match: 8. Germline CDR1 reads SGHRS; CDR2 reads YFSETQ. The CDR3 DNA is TGCGCCAGCAGCCCCTCACCGGGACAGGGGTCCTACGAGCAGTACTTC. Translation: CASSPSPGQGSYEQYF.

The rearrangement uses TRBV4-1 and TRBJ1-4; no definite D call. The CDR3 runs to 13 residues. Germline V CDR1 and CDR2: MGHRA, YSYEKL. The V gene lost 2 bases and the J gene lost 7 bases, with 8 bases spanning the gap. CDR3: CASSQFFSEKLFF. For the CDR3, the DNA is TGCGCCAGCAGCCAATTTTTTTCTGAAAAACTGTTTTTT.

This clone has a handful of counts. Here the CDR3 reads CASSQDERNTIYF. The CDR3, as DNA: TGCGCCAGCAGCCAAGATGAGAGGAACACCATATATTTT. The rearrangement links TRBV4-1 to TRBJ1-3; D is ambiguous. Germline CDR1 MGHRA, CDR2 YSYEKL. Trimming shortened V by 0 bases and J by 7 bases, and 7 bases separated the two germline ends. The CDR3 has 13 amino acids.

V is TRBV7-8 and J is TRBJ2-1; D call uncertain. Germline V gene sequence: CDR1 SGHVS, CDR2 FQNEAQ. V was trimmed by 10 bases and J by 7 bases, leaving 17 bases between them. The CDR3 runs 13 residues. The CDR3 spells CATTPRTGNEQFF. The CDR3 DNA sequence: TGTGCCACCACCCCCCGGACCGGGAATGAGCAGTTCTTC.

By frequency in the sample, this clone is medium-sized. This chain joins TRBV19 and TRBJ1-1; TRBD1 aligns across 10 bases. Germline values: CDR1 LNHDA, CDR2 SQIVND (reference sequence). Trimming at V came to 8 bases and at J to 0 bases, leaving 3 bases not matched to a gene. This CDR3 region has 14 residues. DNA of the CDR3: TGTGCCAGTGGACAGGGGGTATTGAACACTGAAGCTTTCTTT. This sequence encodes CASGQGVLNTEAFF.

The chain uses TRBV7-2 and TRBJ1-2; D might be TRBD1 (6 bases). The CDR3 is made up of 13 amino acids. The ends were cut back, 0 bases at V and 6 bases at J, with 8 bases in the middle. Germline values: CDR1 SGHTA, CDR2 FQGNSA. The chain's CDR3 is CASSLADRNGYTF. The CDR3 nucleotides are TGTGCCAGCAGCTTAGCCGACAGGAATGGCTACACCTTC.

The V call is TRBV7-3, the J call TRBJ2-5; no reliable D call. Trimming removed 5 bases from V and 2 bases from J, with 9 bases in between. Per germline, CDR1 SGHTA and CDR2 FQGTGA. This CDR3 has 13 residues. The CDR3: CASSPRPQETQYF. The CDR3 DNA is TGTGCCAGCAGCCCCCGGCCGCAAGAGACCCAGTACTTC. The whole variable domain, filled in from reference TRBV7-3 and TRBJ2-5, reads GAGVSQTPSNKVTEKGKYVELRCDPISGHTALYWYRQSLGQGPEFLIYFQGTGAADDSGLPNDRFFAVRPEGSVSTLKIQRTERGDSAVYLCASSPRPQETQYFGPGTRLLVL.

This chain connects TRBV27 to TRBJ2-3, with 10 nucleotides matching TRBD2. Trimming at V came to 8 bases and at J to 4 bases, leaving 9 bases not matched to a gene. This CDR3 spans 15 amino acids. Germline V gene data show CDR1 as MNHEY and CDR2 as SMNVEV (reference sequence). The CDR3 coding sequence is TGTGCCAGCGGACTGAGCGGGGGGGAGGCAGATACGCAGTATTTT. This gives the protein CASGLSGGEADTQYF.

The gene calls are TRBV6-5 and TRBJ2-7, with TRBD2 matching over 8 bases. The length of the CDR3 is 14 residues. The V and J ends lost 6 bases and 2 bases, in that order; junction bases with no gene match: 6. Germline lookup yields CDR1 MNHEY and CDR2 SVGAGI. CDR3 in DNA: TGTGCCAGCAGACACCCCGGGGGGGCCTACGAGCAGTACTTC. It codes for CASRHPGGAYEQYF.

V usage is TRBV7-2 and J usage is TRBJ1-3; a weak D match, TRBD1 (5 bases). With 5 bases removed from V and 4 bases from J, the gap between germline ends came to 15 bases. Germline lookup yields CDR1 SGHTA and CDR2 FQGNSA. This CDR3 is 15 amino acids long. CDR3 nucleotides: TGTGCCAGCAGCCCCGCGGGGCTTCGGGGAAACACCATATATTTT. Translation: CASSPAGLRGNTIYF.